Presented here are 9 T cell receptor beta chains from one specimen sequenced in a study of beta chain features in type 1 diabetes. As every portion of the isolated RNA was reverse transcribed, the sequencing read expressed TCRB transcripts. TCRdb's copy holds only in-frame clones and misses some; the assay was immunoSEQ multiplex PCR. The sample yields over 150,000 clones, approximately 7.9% seen once. Study conclusions and caveats: A moderate, significant TCRB CDR3 shortening appeared in type 1 diabetes across four CD4+ subsets.

For these receptors, no antigen is known. Sequenced material: central memory CD4+ T cells from blood. These receptors all come from a man between 18 and 35 years old with type 1 diabetes.

The chain uses TRBV4-3 and TRBJ2-3; 7 bases line up with TRBD2. This CDR3 is 17 amino acids long. J was trimmed by 4 bases and V by 1 base; bases with no gene match: 11. Per the germline V gene, CDR1 is LGHNA and CDR2 is YSLEER. DNA for the CDR3: TGCGCCAGCAGCCAAGTAGGGCGGGGGACGGGCGCAGATACGCAGTATTTT. Translating it yields CASSQVGRGTGADTQYF.

This clone turned up a few times. DNA for the CDR3: TGCGCCAGCAGCTTGGAGGGACTGACTAACAATCAGCCCCAGCATTTT. Residues: CASSLEGLTNNQPQHF. The V and J genes are TRBV5-1 and TRBJ1-5, with a weak D call TRBD1 (5 bases). Germline values: CDR1 SGHRS, CDR2 YFSETQ. Between the trimmed V and J ends, which lost 0 bases and 3 bases, there was a span of 13 bases. The CDR3 loop spans 16 amino acids.

This clone was detected a few times. The CDR3 loop is CASSFSGSTDTQYF. In nucleotides, the CDR3 is TGTGCCAGCAGCTTTAGCGGGAGCACAGATACGCAGTATTTT. The chain recombines TRBV7-9 with TRBJ2-3; 7 bases are shared with TRBD2. Germline values: CDR1 SEHNR, CDR2 FQNEAQ (reference sequence). V shed 3 bases and J 0 bases; nucleotides not matched to a gene: 0. The CDR3 is 14 residues long.

The V call is TRBV5-1, the J call TRBJ1-1; maybe TRBD1 (6 bases). The germline V and J ends were trimmed by 6 bases and 1 base, with 16 bases remaining between them. Germline V gene sequence: CDR1 SGHRS, CDR2 YFSETQ. The CDR3 totals 15 residues. The CDR3 coding sequence is TGCGCCAGCACGCCGGACGGACAGCCGAACACTGAAGCTTTCTTT. This translates into CASTPDGQPNTEAFF.

V is TRBV5-4 and J is TRBJ2-5; the D gene is possibly TRBD1 (5 bases). This CDR3 is 15 amino acids long. Trimming took off 4 bases at V and 2 bases at J, with 15 bases between the two ends. Germline loops: CDR1 SGHNT, CDR2 YYREEE (reference sequence). This chain's CDR3 is CASSPTSGFQETQYF. The CDR3 coding sequence is TGTGCCAGCAGCCCCACATCAGGGTTTCAAGAGACCCAGTACTTC.

This clone was counted a few times. The chain couples TRBV6-5 to TRBJ1-6; weak D call: TRBD1 (6 bases). The CDR3 contains 14 residues. The germline gives CDR1 MNHEY, CDR2 SVGAGI. Trimming pared 2 bases from V and 8 bases from J, leaving 10 bases between. The CDR3, as DNA: TGTGCCAGCAGTTACATGGGGGGGCATTCACCCCTCCACTTT. Translation: CASSYMGGHSPLHF.

The sample holds a few counts of this clone. CDR3 in amino acids: CASSPRQGGDYEQYF. DNA for the CDR3: TGTGCCAGCAGCCCACGACAGGGAGGAGACTACGAGCAGTACTTC. The chain has TRBV9 and TRBJ2-7; D is perhaps TRBD1 (7 bases). CDR3 length: 15 residues. Germline CDR1 and CDR2: SGDLS and YYNGEE. The V end was cut by 4 bases, the J end by 3 bases, with 17 bases between.

This clone was recorded a few times. The chain is built from TRBV19 and TRBJ1-5; weak D call: TRBD1 (6 bases). V shed 5 bases and J shed 2 bases, with 13 bases lying between them. Germline V gives CDR1 LNHDA, CDR2 SQIVND (reference sequence). The CDR3 extends over 15 amino acids. The CDR3 DNA follows: TGTGCCAGTAGTCGTACAGGGAATGGCAATCAGCCCCAGCATTTT. As protein: CASSRTGNGNQPQHF.

The chain recombines TRBV18 with TRBJ1-2; D might be TRBD1 (6 bases). The CDR3 runs 14 residues. Germline CDR1 reads KGHSH; CDR2 reads LQKENI. V was shortened by 5 bases and J by 3 bases, with 13 bases between the two germline ends. The CDR3 sequence: CASSVSRGDYGYTF. The CDR3, as DNA: TGTGCCAGCTCAGTATCCAGGGGTGACTATGGCTACACCTTC.